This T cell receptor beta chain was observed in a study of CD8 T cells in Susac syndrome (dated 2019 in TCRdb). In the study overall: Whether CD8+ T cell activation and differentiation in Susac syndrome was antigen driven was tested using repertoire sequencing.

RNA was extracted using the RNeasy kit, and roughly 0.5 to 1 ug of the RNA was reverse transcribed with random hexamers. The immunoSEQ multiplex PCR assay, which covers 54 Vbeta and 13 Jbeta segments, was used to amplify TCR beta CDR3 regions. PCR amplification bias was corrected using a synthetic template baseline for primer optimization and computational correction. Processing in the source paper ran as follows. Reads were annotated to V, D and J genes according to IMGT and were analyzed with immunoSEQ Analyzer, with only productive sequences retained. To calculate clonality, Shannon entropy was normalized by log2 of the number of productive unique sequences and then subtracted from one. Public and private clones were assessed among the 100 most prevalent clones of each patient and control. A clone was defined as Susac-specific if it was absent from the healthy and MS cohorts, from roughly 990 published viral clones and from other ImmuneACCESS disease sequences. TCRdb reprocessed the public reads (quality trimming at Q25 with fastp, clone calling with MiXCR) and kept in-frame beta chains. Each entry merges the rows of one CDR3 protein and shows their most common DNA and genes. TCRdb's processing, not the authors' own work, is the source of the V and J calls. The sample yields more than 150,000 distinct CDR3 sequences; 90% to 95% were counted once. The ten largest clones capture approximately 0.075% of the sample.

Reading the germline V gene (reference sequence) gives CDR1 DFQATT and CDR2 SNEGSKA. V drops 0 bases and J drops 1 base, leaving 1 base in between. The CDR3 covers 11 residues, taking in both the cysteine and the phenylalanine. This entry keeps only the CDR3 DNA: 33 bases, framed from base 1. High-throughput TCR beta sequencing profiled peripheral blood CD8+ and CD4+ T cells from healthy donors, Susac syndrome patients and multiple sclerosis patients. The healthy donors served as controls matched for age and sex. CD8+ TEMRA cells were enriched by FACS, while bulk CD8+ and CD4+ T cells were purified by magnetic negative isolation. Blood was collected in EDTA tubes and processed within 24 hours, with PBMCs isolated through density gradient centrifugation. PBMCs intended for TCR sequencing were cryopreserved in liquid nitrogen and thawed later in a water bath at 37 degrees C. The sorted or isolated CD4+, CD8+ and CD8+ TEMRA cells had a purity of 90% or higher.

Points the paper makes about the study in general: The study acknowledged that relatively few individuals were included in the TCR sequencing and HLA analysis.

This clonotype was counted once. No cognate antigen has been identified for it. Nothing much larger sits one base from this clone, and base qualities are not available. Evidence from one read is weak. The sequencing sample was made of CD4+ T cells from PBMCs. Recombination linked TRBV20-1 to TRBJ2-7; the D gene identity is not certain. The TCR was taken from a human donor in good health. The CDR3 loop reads CSARDSYEQYF. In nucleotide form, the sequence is TGCAGTGCTAGAGATTCCTACGAGCAGTACTTC.